This T cell receptor beta chain originates from a study of cytomegalovirus exposure and HLA in healthy donors. Notes on the study in general: Researchers had no immune exposure information except CMV serostatus available. Analysis was carried out at a later point, and it linked a missense DCLRE1C variant to TCR beta V- and J-gene trimming.

Primers included in the PCR were 60 Vbeta and 13 Jbeta primers. Sequencing used immunoSEQ multiplex PCR; TCRdb keeps in-frame clones, though not all of them. This table holds fewer than 150,000 clones, 76% found once. CDR1 is MRHNA and CDR2 is SNTAGT in the germline V gene. V lost 0 bases to trimming and J lost 4 bases; unmatched junction nucleotides: 0. The CDR3 sequence is 15 residues long. To note about this clone: Antigen: not known.

Specimen: PBMCs. This chain connects TRBV6-4 to TRBJ2-3; 11 bases are a match to TRBD1. The TCR was taken from a man between 18 and 29 years old in good health and CMV-seronegative. The CDR3 DNA is TGTGCCAGCAGTGACTCGGACAGGGGGCCAGATACGCAGTATTTT. Protein sequence: CASSDSDRGPDTQYF.